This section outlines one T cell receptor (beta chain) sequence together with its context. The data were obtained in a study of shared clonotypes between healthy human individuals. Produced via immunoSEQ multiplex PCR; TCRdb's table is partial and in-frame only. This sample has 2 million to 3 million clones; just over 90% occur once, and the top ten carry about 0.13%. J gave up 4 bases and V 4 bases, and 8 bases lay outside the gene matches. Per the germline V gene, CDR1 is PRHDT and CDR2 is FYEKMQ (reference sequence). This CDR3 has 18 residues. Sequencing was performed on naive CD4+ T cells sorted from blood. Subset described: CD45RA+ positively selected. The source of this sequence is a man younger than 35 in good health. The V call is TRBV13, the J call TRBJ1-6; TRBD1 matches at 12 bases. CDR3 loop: CASSSRDRGPLYNSPLHF. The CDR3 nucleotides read TGTGCCAGCAGCTCCCGGGACAGGGGGCCTCTGTATAATTCACCCCTCCACTTT.